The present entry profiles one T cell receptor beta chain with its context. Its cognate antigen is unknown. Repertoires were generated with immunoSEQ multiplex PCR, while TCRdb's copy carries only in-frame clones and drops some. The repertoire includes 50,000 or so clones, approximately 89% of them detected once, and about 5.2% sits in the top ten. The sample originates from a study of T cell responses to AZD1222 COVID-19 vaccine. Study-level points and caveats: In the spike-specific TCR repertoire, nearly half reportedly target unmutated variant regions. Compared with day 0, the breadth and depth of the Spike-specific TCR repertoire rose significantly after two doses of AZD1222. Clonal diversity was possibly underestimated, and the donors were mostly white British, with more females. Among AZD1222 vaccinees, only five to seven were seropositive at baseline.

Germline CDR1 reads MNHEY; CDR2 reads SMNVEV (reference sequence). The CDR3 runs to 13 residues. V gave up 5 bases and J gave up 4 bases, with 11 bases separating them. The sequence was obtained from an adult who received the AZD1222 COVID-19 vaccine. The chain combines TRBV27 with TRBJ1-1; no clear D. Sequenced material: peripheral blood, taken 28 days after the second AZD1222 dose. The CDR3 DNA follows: TGTGCCAGCAGTCCCTATTGGTTCACTGAAGCTTTCTTT. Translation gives CASSPYWFTEAFF.